The present TCR beta chain was sequenced within a study of T-cell reconstitution after alpha-beta-depleted transplantation in children. The CDR3 loop spans 14 amino acids. V was cut by 3 bases and J by 0 bases, with 9 bases left in between. Germline loops: CDR1 ENHRY, CDR2 SYGVKD. This clonotype was recorded at least ten times. Preparation of the TCRbeta library involved a method that used unique molecular identifiers. A single record per CDR3 protein comes from TCRdb applying MiXCR to the PCR reads. Here the sample spans a few hundred thousand distinct CDR3 sequences, 9.9% being singletons. The sequencing here drew on PBMCs from the stem cell graft donor, taken from the stem cell graft. The genes are TRBV10-3 and TRBJ2-7; TRBD1 might be the D (6 bases). The TCR was taken from a human donor who donated a stem cell graft to a child with SCID. CDR3 DNA sequence: TGTGCCATCAGTGACAGGGGTTTCTCCTACGAGCAGTACTTC. Translated, it gives CAISDRGFSYEQYF.